The 17 T cell receptor beta chains in this list originate from one sample, sequenced in a study of T cells in Graves' hyperthyroidism and ophthalmopathy. Authors of the study amplified TCR beta CDR3 regions from RNA transcripts. First-round RT-PCR of the TCR CDR3 relied on the HTBI primer set. Each CDR3 protein is one row after TCRdb ran MiXCR on the multiplex PCR reads. Of roughly 560,000 distinct CDR3 sequences detected, about 15% appear once; the ten largest clones hold around 4.5%. Sequenced material: blood. All receptors derive from a woman between 40 and 50 years old with Graves' ophthalmopathy.

Ten or more counts support this clonotype. The genes are TRBV19 and TRBJ2-7; D ambiguous. Germline V lookup: CDR1 LNHDA, CDR2 SQIVND (reference sequence). Trimming removed 1 base from V and 2 bases from J, with 9 bases in between. This CDR3 contains 14 residues. CDR3 amino acids: CASSIAAVTYEQYF. Written as DNA, the CDR3 is TGTGCCAGTAGTATAGCGGCGGTTACCTACGAGCAGTACTTC.

At least ten counts were recorded for this clonotype. V usage is TRBV19 and J usage is TRBJ2-7; no definite D call. The CDR3 loop spans 13 amino acids. Germline loops: CDR1 LNHDA, CDR2 SQIVND (reference sequence). Trimming removed 0 bases at V and 0 bases at J, with 3 bases between. This CDR3 is CASSIDSSYEQYF. The CDR3 DNA sequence: TGTGCCAGTAGTATAGACAGCTCCTACGAGCAGTACTTC.

This clonotype was observed many times. The chain joins TRBV2 to TRBJ2-5, with 7 bases lining up with TRBD1. V shed 8 bases, J shed 3 bases, and the junction held 3 bases outside the gene matches. The CDR3 loop spans 12 amino acids. Per the germline V gene, CDR1 is SNHLY and CDR2 is FYNNEI. In DNA form, the CDR3 reads TGTGCCAGCGCGCAGGGGGAAGAGACCCAGTACTTC. It yields the protein CASAQGEETQYF.

In its sample, this clonotype was seen many times. The chain carries TRBV11-2 and TRBJ2-3; D may be TRBD1 (6 bases). CDR3 length: 13 residues. The V end lost 3 bases, the J end lost 5 bases, and 9 bases lay between the germline ends. Germline CDR1 SGHAT, CDR2 FQNNGV. CDR3 sequence reads: CASSFAGEDTQYF. Written as DNA, the CDR3 is TGTGCCAGCAGCTTTGCAGGGGAAGATACGCAGTATTTT.

This clonotype showed up many times. The V gene is TRBV6-1, the J gene TRBJ1-6; 11 bases align to TRBD1. The germline gives CDR1 MNHNS, CDR2 SASEGT. The trim removed 6 bases at V and 6 bases at J, leaving 4 bases unmatched. The CDR3 covers 15 residues. CDR3 amino acids: CASRAGTGGNSPLHF. DNA for the CDR3: TGTGCCAGCAGAGCCGGGACAGGGGGTAATTCACCCCTCCACTTT.

This clonotype showed up many times. V and J are TRBV6-2 or TRBV6-3 and TRBJ1-1, with 7 bases aligning to TRBD1. V dropped 6 bases and J dropped 3; count of bases not matched to a gene: 7. Germline V gene data show CDR1 as MNHEY and CDR2 as SVGEGT. The CDR3 runs 14 residues. The CDR3 coding sequence is TGTGCCAGCAGCGGAGGGGGCTCGTACACTGAAGCTTTCTTT. This sequence encodes CASSGGGSYTEAFF.

This clonotype appeared many times. The chain recombines TRBV5-5 with TRBJ1-1; D not certain. With 4 bases removed from V and 4 bases from J, the gap between germline ends came to 17 bases. The CDR3 has 15 amino acids. Germline CDR1 SGHKS, CDR2 YYEKEE (reference sequence). The CDR3 loop is CASSMTIDVSTEAFF. The DNA of the CDR3 is TGTGCCAGCAGCATGACGATCGACGTTTCCACTGAAGCTTTCTTT.

Ten or more counts support this clonotype. The chain recombines TRBV5-6 with TRBJ1-1; no firm D call. Germline loops: CDR1 SGHDT, CDR2 YYEEEE. V was pared by 6 bases and J by 0 bases, with 6 bases between. This CDR3 is built from 12 residues. CDR3 nucleotide sequence: TGTGCCAGCAATTCACTGAACACTGAAGCTTTCTTT. Encoded protein: CASNSLNTEAFF.

This clonotype was recorded at least ten times. The rearrangement joins TRBV6-1 to TRBJ2-2; TRBD2 is a possible D gene (6 bases). The CDR3 is made up of 15 amino acids. V gave up 6 bases and J gave up 6 bases, with 17 bases separating them. Germline V gives CDR1 MNHNS, CDR2 SASEGT. CDR3 in DNA: TGTGCCAGCAGGGCGGGGCACGGATGGCCCGGGGAGCTGTTTTTT. It translates to CASRAGHGWPGELFF.

The V and J genes are TRBV6-5 and TRBJ2-7; the D is unclear. This CDR3 spans 13 amino acids. Germline V gives CDR1 MNHEY, CDR2 SVGAGI. V was shortened by 4 bases and J by 4 bases, with 11 bases between the two germline ends. CDR3 sequence: CASSSIGPYEQYF. The CDR3, as DNA: TGTGCCAGCAGTTCGATAGGGCCTTACGAGCAGTACTTC.

J is TRBJ2-7 and V is TRBV11-1; the match to TRBD2 covers 10 bases. This CDR3 spans 16 amino acids. CDR1 and CDR2 from the germline V gene are SGHAT and FQDESV (reference sequence). After removal of 5 bases from V and 5 bases from J, the junction contained 12 bases not matched to a gene. As DNA, the CDR3 is TGTGCCAGCAGCATAGGGACTAGCGATTCTCAGGACGAGCAGTACTTC. Amino acids: CASSIGTSDSQDEQYF.

V and J are TRBV19 and TRBJ2-2; tentatively, D is TRBD2 (6 bases). Trimming pared 10 bases from V and 2 bases from J, leaving 11 bases between. CDR1 and CDR2 (germline): LNHDA, SQIVND (reference sequence). The CDR3 runs 13 residues. CDR3 region: CATTRGNTGELFF. The CDR3, as DNA: TGTGCCACCACGCGGGGAAACACCGGGGAGCTGTTTTTT.

This clonotype has at least ten counts. J is TRBJ2-7 and V is TRBV6-5, with 9 bases lining up with TRBD2. The CDR3 sequence is 14 residues long. Germline loops: CDR1 MNHEY, CDR2 SVGAGI. The J segment lost 6 bases and the V segment lost 0 bases, leaving 3 bases of the junction unmatched. The CDR3 here is CASSYSREGREQYF. DNA for the CDR3: TGTGCCAGCAGTTACTCGCGGGAGGGCCGCGAGCAGTACTTC.

This clonotype has a count of ten or more. The chain carries TRBV10-3 and TRBJ1-2, with D possibly being TRBD1 (6 bases). Trimming stripped 11 bases from V and 4 bases from J, with 26 bases between. Germline V lookup: CDR1 ENHRY, CDR2 SYGVKD. There are 16 residues in the CDR3. The CDR3 nucleotides read TGTGCCGCCAGCGGATACGACAGGCCCCTAGGCTATGGCTACACCTTC. This sequence encodes CAASGYDRPLGYGYTF.

This clonotype was counted ten times or more. The rearrangement uses TRBV6-1 and TRBJ2-2; D gene ambiguous. CDR1 MNHNS and CDR2 SASEGT come from the germline V gene. V was cut by 3 bases and J by 4 bases, with 6 bases left in between. The CDR3 runs to 13 residues. The CDR3 loop is CASSEDGTGELFF. In DNA form, the CDR3 reads TGTGCCAGCAGTGAGGACGGCACCGGGGAGCTGTTTTTT.

In this sample, this clonotype turned up a few times. V usage is TRBV28 and J usage is TRBJ1-5, with 8 bases lining up with TRBD1. The CDR3 loop spans 15 amino acids. From germline, CDR1 is MDHEN and CDR2 SYDVKM. The trim removed 6 bases at V and 7 bases at J, leaving 11 bases unmatched. Here the CDR3 reads CASRSRDRLGQPQHF. CDR3 bases: TGTGCCAGCAGGTCCCGGGACAGGTTAGGACAGCCCCAGCATTTT.

V usage is TRBV29-1 and J usage is TRBJ2-5; D call uncertain. The V and J ends lost 5 bases and 5 bases respectively, with 9 bases between them. CDR1 is SQVTM, CDR2 ANQGSEA, per germline. CDR3 size: 11 residues. CDR3 in amino acids: CSVSTLETQYF. In DNA form, the CDR3 reads TGCAGCGTTTCAACGCTGGAGACCCAGTACTTC.